A selection of T cell receptor beta chains follows, all from one sample in a study of shared clonotypes between healthy human individuals. The data were produced by immunoSEQ multiplex PCR, yet TCRdb's version contains in-frame clones alone and is incomplete. The top ten hold roughly 0.39% of the sample, which has 2 million to 3 million clones, 93% seen once. Sequencing was done on a sample of naive CD4+ T cells from PBMCs. The receptors derive from a man aged 18 to 30 in good health. Some clones in this sample may be carry-over from other donors' samples. Each CDR3 is given with its conserved first and last residue. D genes are given only for firm matches. For some rows the clone size is stated as once, few or many, or as a class when expanded; others skip it.

D gene,V gene,J gene,clone size,CDR3 DNA,CDR3 protein
TRBD2,TRBV28,TRBJ2-3,.,TGTGCCAGCAGTTTAAGGGCTAGCGGGAGGAGGACAGATACGCAGTATTTT,CASSLRASGRRTDTQYF
.,TRBV28,TRBJ1-5,.,TGTGCCAGCAGTACGGGGGGAATTTTGGATCAGCCCCAGCATTTT,CASSTGGILDQPQHF
.,TRBV5-1,TRBJ2-2,.,TGCGCCAGCAGCTTGGTCCCCGGCGGCACCGGGGAGCTGTTTTTT,CASSLVPGGTGELFF
.,TRBV13,TRBJ1-2,.,TGTGCCAGCAGCCTTGGGGCGGTTGGCTACACCTTC,CASSLGAVGYTF
.,TRBV10-1,TRBJ1-1,once,TGCGCCAGCAGTCGACAGTTGAACACTGAAGCTTTCTTT,CASSRQLNTEAFF
TRBD1,TRBV5-1,TRBJ1-6,.,TGCGCCAGCAGCTCGACAGGGTTAGGTTCACCCCTCCACTTT,CASSSTGLGSPLHF
TRBD2,TRBV9,TRBJ2-1,.,TGTGCCAGCAGCGCTATGGGGACTAGCGGGAGCGGATCCTACAATGAGCAGTTCTTC,CASSAMGTSGSGSYNEQFF
TRBD2,TRBV4-1,TRBJ2-7,.,TGCGCCAGCCGCCCCTTGGGGGGGACCTACGAGCAGTACTTC,CASRPLGGTYEQYF
.,TRBV5-1,TRBJ1-2,once,TGCGCCAGCAGCTTGGCCGCGGATGGCTACACCTTC,CASSLAADGYTF
.,TRBV18,TRBJ2-2,once,TGTGCCAGCTCGCCTGGACGGATGAACACCGGGGAGCTGTTTTTT,CASSPGRMNTGELFF
.,TRBV9,TRBJ1-1,.,TGTGCCAGCAGCGTAGAGGCAGCCATGAACACTGAAGCTTTCTTT,CASSVEAAMNTEAFF
TRBD2,TRBV5-1,TRBJ2-5,.,TGCGCCAGCAGCCCGATAGCGGGGGGGGAGACCCAGTACTTC,CASSPIAGGETQYF
.,TRBV7-2,TRBJ1-6,.,TGTGCCAGCAGCTTAGGTGGCTCCTATAATTCACCCCTCCACTTT,CASSLGGSYNSPLHF
.,TRBV6-1,TRBJ2-7,.,TGTGCCAGCAGTGAACTGAGGTTCGAGCAGTACTTC,CASSELRFEQYF
.,TRBV6-1,TRBJ1-2,.,TGTGCCAGCAGTGAAGCGCGGGGACAATCCGGCTACACCTTC,CASSEARGQSGYTF
.,TRBV11-2,TRBJ1-1,once,TGTGCCAGCAGCTTAGATCGGGGCACTGAAGCTTTCTTT,CASSLDRGTEAFF
.,TRBV6-1,TRBJ1-5,.,TGTGCCAGCAGTAAACCCGGACAGACCAATCAGCCCCAGCATTTT,CASSKPGQTNQPQHF
TRBD1,TRBV27,TRBJ2-7,.,TGTGCCAGCAGTTACAGGGGCGGCTCCTACGAGCAGTACTTC,CASSYRGGSYEQYF
.,TRBV11-2,TRBJ2-5,.,TGTGCCAGCCGACTAGGCCGAGAGACCCAGTACTTC,CASRLGRETQYF
.,TRBV28,TRBJ2-7,.,TGTGCCAGCCCTTCTAACTCCGGGCCCCCGACGCCGTACGAGCAGTACTTC,CASPSNSGPPTPYEQYF
.,TRBV18,TRBJ1-5,.,TGTGCCAGCTCACTGGCAGGGGACGACCTGCGACCCCAGCATTTT,CASSLAGDDLRPQHF
.,TRBV28,TRBJ1-6,.,TGTGCCAGCAGTTTGACCAACTCCTATAATTCACCCCTCCACTTT,CASSLTNSYNSPLHF
TRBD2,TRBV7-2,TRBJ2-5,.,TGTGCCAGCACCCGGGGGGGGGCCCGCGAGACCCAGTACTTC,CASTRGGARETQYF
.,TRBV18,TRBJ2-1,.,TGTGCCAGCTCACCACCGGTAGGTGAGCAGTTCTTC,CASSPPVGEQFF
.,TRBV21-1,TRBJ1-5,.,TGTGCCAGCAGCAAAGGATTCTCCGGGACACCGAGTAACCAGCCCCAGCATTTT,CASSKGFSGTPSNQPQHF
.,TRBV18,TRBJ2-7,.,TGTGCCAGCTCACCACGTGGACAGACAACCTACGAGCAGTACTTC,CASSPRGQTTYEQYF
.,TRBV28,TRBJ1-1,.,TGTGCCAGCAGTTTATACCCTAGTCTGGGGCATCAGACTGAAGCTTTCTTT,CASSLYPSLGHQTEAFF
.,TRBV7-2,TRBJ2-5,.,TGTGCCAGCAGCTTAGCTGCGGAGACCCAGTACTTC,CASSLAAETQYF
.,TRBV5-1,TRBJ2-5,.,TGCGCCAGCAGCGCGGGCTCGGCGACAGAGACCCAGTACTTC,CASSAGSATETQYF
TRBD1,TRBV2,TRBJ1-6,few,TGTGCCACCCAGGGGGAGGTCTATTCACCCCTCCACTTT,CATQGEVYSPLHF
TRBD2,TRBV7-3,TRBJ2-1,.,TGTGCCAGCAGCTTAAGAGGTAGCGGGAGGCCACCGGGGAATGAGCAGTTCTTC,CASSLRGSGRPPGNEQFF
.,TRBV27,TRBJ2-1,.,TGTGCCAGCAGTTTACCAGGGGATGTATACAATGAGCAGTTCTTC,CASSLPGDVYNEQFF